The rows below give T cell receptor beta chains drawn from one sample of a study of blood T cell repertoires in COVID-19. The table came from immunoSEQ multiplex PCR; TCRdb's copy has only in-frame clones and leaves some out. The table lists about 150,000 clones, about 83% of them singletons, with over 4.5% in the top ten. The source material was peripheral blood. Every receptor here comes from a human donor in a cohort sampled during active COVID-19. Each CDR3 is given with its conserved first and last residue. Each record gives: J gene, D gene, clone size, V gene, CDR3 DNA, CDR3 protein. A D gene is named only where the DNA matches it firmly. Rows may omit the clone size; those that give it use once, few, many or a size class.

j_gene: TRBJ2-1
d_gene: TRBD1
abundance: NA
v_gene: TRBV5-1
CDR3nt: TGCGCCAGCAGGCGGATAAGGACAGGGGGTACGGATGAGCAGTTCTTC
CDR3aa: CASRRIRTGGTDEQFF

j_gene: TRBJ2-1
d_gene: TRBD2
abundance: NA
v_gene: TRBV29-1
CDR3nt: TGCAGCGTTTGGGGCCTAGCGGGCCCCCTGAGCTCCTACAATGAGCAGTTCTTC
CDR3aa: CSVWGLAGPLSSYNEQFF

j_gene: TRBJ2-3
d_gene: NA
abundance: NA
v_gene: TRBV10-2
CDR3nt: TGCGCCAGCAGTGAGTTCACTAGCTACGGAGATACGCAGTATTTT
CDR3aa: CASSEFTSYGDTQYF

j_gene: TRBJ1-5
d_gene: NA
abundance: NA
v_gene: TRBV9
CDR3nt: TGTGCCAGCAGCGCTACAGATAGCAATCAGCCCCAGCATTTT
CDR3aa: CASSATDSNQPQHF

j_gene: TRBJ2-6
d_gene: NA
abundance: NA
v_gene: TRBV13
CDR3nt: TGTGCCAGCAGTTGGGGCCTGGCTGGGGCCAACGTCCTGACTTTC
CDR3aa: CASSWGLAGANVLTF

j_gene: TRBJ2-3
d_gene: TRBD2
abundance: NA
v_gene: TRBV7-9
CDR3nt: TGTGCCAGCAGCTTAGGAGGCGGGAGGGTTGCAGATACGCAGTATTTT
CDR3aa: CASSLGGGRVADTQYF

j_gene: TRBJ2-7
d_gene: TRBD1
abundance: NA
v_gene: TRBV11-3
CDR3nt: TGTGCCAGCAGCTTGGGACAGACCTACGAGCAGTACTTC
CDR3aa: CASSLGQTYEQYF

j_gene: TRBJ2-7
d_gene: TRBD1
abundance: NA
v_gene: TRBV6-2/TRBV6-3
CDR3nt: TGTGCCAGCAGCTGGGGACAGGGGGCCTACGAGCAGTACTTC
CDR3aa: CASSWGQGAYEQYF

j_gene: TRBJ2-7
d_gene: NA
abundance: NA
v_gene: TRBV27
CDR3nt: TGTGCCAGCAGGGCTCGCTGGGGAGCCACCTACGAGCAGTACTTC
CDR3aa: CASRARWGATYEQYF

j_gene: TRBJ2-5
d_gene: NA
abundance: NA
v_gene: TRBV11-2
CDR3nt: TGTGCCAGCAGCTACACAGGGTCCCAAGAGACCCAGTACTTC
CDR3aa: CASSYTGSQETQYF

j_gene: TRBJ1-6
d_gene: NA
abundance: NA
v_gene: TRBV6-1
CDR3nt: TGTGCCAGCAGTGCTATCGTCGGGCAGGGCGAAAATTCACCCCTCCACTTT
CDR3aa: CASSAIVGQGENSPLHF

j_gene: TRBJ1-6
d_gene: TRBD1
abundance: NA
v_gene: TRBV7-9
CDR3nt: TGTGCCCCAGGGGGCTTGGATTCACCCCTCCACTTT
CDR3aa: CAPGGLDSPLHF

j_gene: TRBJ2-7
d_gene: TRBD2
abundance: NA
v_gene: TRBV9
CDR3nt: TGTGCCAGCAGCGTAGACATCCCGGGACTAGCGGGAGGCGAGCAGTACTTC
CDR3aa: CASSVDIPGLAGGEQYF

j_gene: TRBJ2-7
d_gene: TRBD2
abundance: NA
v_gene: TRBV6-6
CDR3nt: TGTGCCAGCAGTTACTACAGGACTAGCGGACTCTACGAGCAGTACTTC
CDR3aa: CASSYYRTSGLYEQYF

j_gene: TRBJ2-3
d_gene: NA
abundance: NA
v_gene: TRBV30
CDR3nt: TGTGCCTGGAGTGTTAAGAGACAGCCTATGCCAGATACGCAGTATTTT
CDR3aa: CAWSVKRQPMPDTQYF

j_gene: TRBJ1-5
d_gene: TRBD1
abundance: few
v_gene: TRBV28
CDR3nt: TGTGCCACCACAGGGGGCAATCAGCCCCAGCATTTT
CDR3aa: CATTGGNQPQHF

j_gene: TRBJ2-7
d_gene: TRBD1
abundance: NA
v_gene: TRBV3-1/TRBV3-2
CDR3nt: TGTGCCAGCAGTTTCACAACAGGGGGCGAGCAGTACTTC
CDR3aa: CASSFTTGGEQYF

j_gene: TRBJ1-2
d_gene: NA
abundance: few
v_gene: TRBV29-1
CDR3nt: TGCAGCGTTGAAGATAACAGTATCTATGGCTACACCTTC
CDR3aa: CSVEDNSIYGYTF

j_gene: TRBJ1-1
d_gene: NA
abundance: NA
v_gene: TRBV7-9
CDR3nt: TGTGCCAGCAGCTTAGTGCCGGAGACTGGGGCTTTCTTT
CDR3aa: CASSLVPETGAFF

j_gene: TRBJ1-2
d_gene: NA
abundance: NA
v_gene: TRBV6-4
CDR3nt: TGTGCCCGACGACAGACTCGCTTTAACTATGGCTACACCTTC
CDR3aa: CARRQTRFNYGYTF

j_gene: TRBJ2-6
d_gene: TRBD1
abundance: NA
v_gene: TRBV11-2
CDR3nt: TGTGCCAGCAGCTTAAAAAGGGACAGTCTAGGGGCCAACGTCCTGACTTTC
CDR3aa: CASSLKRDSLGANVLTF

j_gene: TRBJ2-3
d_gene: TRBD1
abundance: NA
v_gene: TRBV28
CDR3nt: TGTGCCAGCAGTTTTTCACAGGGGGCCACAGATACGCAGTATTTT
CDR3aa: CASSFSQGATDTQYF

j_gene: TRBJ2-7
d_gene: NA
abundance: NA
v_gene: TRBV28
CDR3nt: TGTGCCAGCACAATCTCAGGGTTGGCCTACGAGCAGTACTTC
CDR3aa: CASTISGLAYEQYF

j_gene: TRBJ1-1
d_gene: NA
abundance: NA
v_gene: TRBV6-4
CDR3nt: TGTGCCAGCAGTGACAGGGGCCGTAACACTGAAGCTTTCTTT
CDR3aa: CASSDRGRNTEAFF

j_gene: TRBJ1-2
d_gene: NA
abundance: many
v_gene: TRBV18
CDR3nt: TGTGCCAGCTCACCCTCCAGGGAGGGACGACGGTATGGCTACACCTTC
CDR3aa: CASSPSREGRRYGYTF

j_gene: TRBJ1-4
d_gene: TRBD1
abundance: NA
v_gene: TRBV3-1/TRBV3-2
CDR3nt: TGTGCCAGCAGCCGCGGGACAGGCGGGGAAAAACTGTTTTTT
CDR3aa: CASSRGTGGEKLFF

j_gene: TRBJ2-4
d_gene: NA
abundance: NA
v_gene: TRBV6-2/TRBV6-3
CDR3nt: TGTGCCAGCAGTCGACCCGTCCTTGGAGGCAAAAACATTCAGTACTTC
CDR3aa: CASSRPVLGGKNIQYF

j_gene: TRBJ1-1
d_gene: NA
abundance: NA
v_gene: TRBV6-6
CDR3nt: TGTGCCATCCTCCCGGATGGTAGGGGCACTGAAGCTTTCTTT
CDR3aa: CAILPDGRGTEAFF

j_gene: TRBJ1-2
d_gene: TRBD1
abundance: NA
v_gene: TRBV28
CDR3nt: TGTGCCAGTAACCACCGGACAGGGCTTTTTTATGGCTACACCTTC
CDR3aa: CASNHRTGLFYGYTF

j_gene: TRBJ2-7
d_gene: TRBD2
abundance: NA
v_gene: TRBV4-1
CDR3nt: TGCGCCAGCAGCCAAGGAACTGGCGGGAGGTTCTACGAGCAGTACTTC
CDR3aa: CASSQGTGGRFYEQYF

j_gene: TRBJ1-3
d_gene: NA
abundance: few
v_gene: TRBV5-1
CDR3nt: TGCGCCAGCAGCTTGGCCCCGGGCTCTGGAAACACCATATATTTT
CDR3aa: CASSLAPGSGNTIYF

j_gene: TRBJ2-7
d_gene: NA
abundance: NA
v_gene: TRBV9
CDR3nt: TGTGCCAGCAGCCCTGACAGGGACTCCATCTACGAGCAGTACTTC
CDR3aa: CASSPDRDSIYEQYF

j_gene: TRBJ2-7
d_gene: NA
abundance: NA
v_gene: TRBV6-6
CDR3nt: TGTGCCAGCGCCTCGAGGTTGAACGAGCAGTACTTC
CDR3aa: CASASRLNEQYF

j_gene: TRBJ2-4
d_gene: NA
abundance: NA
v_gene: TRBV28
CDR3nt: TGTGCCAGCAGTCCCCTGGCCCAACCCGGGGCCAAAAACATTCAGTACTTC
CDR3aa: CASSPLAQPGAKNIQYF

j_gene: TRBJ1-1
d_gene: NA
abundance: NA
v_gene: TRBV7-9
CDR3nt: TGTGCCAGCAGCTTAGAAACCGGAGGCACTGAAGCTTTCTTT
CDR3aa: CASSLETGGTEAFF

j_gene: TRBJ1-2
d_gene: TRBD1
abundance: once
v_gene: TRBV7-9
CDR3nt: TGTGCCAGCAGTTACGACGTGACAGGGAGGAACTATGGCTACACCTTC
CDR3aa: CASSYDVTGRNYGYTF

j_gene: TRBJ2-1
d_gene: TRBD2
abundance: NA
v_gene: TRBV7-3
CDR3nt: TGTGCCAGCAGCGGGGGGGCCTACAATGAGCAGTTCTTC
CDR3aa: CASSGGAYNEQFF

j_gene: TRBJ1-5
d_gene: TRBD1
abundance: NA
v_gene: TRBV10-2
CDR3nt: TGCGCCAGCAGTCCTACAGGGGGGGGCCAGCCCCAGCATTTT
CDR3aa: CASSPTGGGQPQHF

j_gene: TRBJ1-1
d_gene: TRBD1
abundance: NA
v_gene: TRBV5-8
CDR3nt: TGTGCCAGCAGCCGCCCCCGACAGGGGATGAACACTGAAGCTTTCTTT
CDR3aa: CASSRPRQGMNTEAFF

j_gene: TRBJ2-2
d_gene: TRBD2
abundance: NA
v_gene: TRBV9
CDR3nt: TGTGCCAGCAGCCCAAGACTAGCGGCTCACACCGGGGAGCTGTTTTTT
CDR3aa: CASSPRLAAHTGELFF

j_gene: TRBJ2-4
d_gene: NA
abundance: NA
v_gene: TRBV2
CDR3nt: TGTGCCAGCAGTGCGTGGCAAGGGGCTTCCCCACGCAACATTCAGTACTTC
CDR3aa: CASSAWQGASPRNIQYF

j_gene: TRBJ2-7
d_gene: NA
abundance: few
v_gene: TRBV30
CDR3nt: TGTGCCTGGAGTGGGTCGGCAGGGGCCACCTACGAGCAGTACTTC
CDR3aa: CAWSGSAGATYEQYF

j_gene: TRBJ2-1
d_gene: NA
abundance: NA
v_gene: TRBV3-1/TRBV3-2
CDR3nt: TGTGCCAGCAGCCAAGATCCAACGGTTGAGCAGTTCTTC
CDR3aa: CASSQDPTVEQFF

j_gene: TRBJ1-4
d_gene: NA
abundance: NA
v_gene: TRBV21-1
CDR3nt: TGTGCCAGCAGCACCCCTCCTGACGACAGGGAGGATGAAAAACTGTTTTTT
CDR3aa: CASSTPPDDREDEKLFF

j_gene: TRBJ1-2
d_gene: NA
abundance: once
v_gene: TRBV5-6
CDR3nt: TGTGCCAGCAGCTTGGTTGGGGGCAGTGGCTACACCTTC
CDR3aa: CASSLVGGSGYTF

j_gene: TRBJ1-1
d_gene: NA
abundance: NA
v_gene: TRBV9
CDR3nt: TGTGCCAGCAGCGTAGACCCTACAGGGAGTGCGAACACTGAAGCTTTCTTT
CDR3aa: CASSVDPTGSANTEAFF

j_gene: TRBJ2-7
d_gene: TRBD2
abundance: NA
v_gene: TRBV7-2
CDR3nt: TGTGCCAGCAGCTTAGATGGCGGGGGGACCTACGAGCAGTACTTC
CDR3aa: CASSLDGGGTYEQYF

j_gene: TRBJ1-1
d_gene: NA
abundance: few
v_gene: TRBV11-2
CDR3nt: TGTGCCAGCAGCCCAACAGTCTCTGAAGCTTTCTTT
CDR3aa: CASSPTVSEAFF

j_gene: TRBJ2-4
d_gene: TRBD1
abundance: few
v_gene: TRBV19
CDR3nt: TGTGCCAGTAGTGCAACCGGGACAGGGGGCCACATTCAGTACTTC
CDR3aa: CASSATGTGGHIQYF

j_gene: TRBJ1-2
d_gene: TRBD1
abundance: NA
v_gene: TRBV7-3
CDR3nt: TGTGCCAGCAGACTACCTAGGGAAGAGACAAGAGACAGGGCCTATGGCTACACCTTC
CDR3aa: CASRLPREETRDRAYGYTF

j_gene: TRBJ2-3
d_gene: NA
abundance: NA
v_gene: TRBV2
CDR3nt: TGTGCCAGCAGGGAGGGACAGCGGTGGATGGCGCAGTATTTT
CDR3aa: CASREGQRWMAQYF

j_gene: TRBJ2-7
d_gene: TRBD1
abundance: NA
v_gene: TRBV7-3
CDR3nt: TGTGCCAGCAGCTTGACTCCGGGACAGCCGGCCCGGGAACTCTACGAGCAGTACTTC
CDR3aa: CASSLTPGQPARELYEQYF